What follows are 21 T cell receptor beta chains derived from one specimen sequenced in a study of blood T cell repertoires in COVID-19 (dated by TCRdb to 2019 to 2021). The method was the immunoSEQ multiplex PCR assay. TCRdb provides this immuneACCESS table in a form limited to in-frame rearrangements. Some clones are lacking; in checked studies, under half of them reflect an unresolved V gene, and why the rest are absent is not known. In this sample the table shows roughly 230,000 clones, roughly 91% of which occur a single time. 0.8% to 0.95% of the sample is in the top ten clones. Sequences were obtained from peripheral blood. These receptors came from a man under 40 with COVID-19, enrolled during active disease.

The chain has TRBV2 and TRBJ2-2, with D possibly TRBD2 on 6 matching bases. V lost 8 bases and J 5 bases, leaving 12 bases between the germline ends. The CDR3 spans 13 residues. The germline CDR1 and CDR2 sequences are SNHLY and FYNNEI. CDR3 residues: CASGDFKTGELFF. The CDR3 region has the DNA TGTGCCAGCGGGGACTTTAAAACCGGGGAGCTGTTTTTT.

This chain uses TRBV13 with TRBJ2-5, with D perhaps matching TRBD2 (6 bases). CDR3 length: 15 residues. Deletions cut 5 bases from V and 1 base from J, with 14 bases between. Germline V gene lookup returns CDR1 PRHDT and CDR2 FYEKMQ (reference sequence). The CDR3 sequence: CASSKESGVQETQYF. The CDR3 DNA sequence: TGTGCCAGCAGCAAAGAATCGGGGGTCCAAGAGACCCAGTACTTC.

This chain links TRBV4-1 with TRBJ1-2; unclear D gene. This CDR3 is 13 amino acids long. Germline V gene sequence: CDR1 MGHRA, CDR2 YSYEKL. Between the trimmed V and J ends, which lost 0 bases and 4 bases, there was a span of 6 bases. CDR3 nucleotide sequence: TGCGCCAGCAGCCAAGATAGCAGCTATGGCTACACCTTC. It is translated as CASSQDSSYGYTF.

In DNA, the CDR3 is TGTGCCAGCAGTTTATCGGCGGGCGCCTATGGCTACACCTTC. Translated, it gives CASSLSAGAYGYTF. This rearrangement joins TRBV27 to TRBJ1-2; D not certain. Trimming shortened V by 0 bases and J by 4 bases, and 9 bases separated the two germline ends. Germline-derived CDR1 and CDR2 are MNHEY and SMNVEV (reference sequence). The CDR3 totals 14 residues.

As DNA, the CDR3 is TGTGCCAGCAGTCCCGACAGGGTAAAGGGCTACACCTTC. This translates into CASSPDRVKGYTF. The chain joins TRBV6-5 to TRBJ1-2; 7 bases line up with TRBD1. The V and J ends lost 5 bases and 8 bases, in that order; junction bases with no gene match: 8. This CDR3 has 13 residues. Germline V gives CDR1 MNHEY, CDR2 SVGAGI.

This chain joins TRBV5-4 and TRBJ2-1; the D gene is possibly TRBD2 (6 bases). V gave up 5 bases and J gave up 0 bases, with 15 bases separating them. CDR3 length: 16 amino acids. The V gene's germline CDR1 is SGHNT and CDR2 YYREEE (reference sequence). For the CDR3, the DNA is TGTGCCAGCAGTGCCGGGACTTCGAGCTCCTACAATGAGCAGTTCTTC. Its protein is CASSAGTSSSYNEQFF.

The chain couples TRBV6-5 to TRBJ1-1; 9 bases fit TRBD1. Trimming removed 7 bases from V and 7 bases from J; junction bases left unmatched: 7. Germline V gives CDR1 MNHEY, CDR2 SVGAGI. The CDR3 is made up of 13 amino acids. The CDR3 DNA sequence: TGTGCCAGCACTCCCGGGGGACAGGGTGAAGCTTTCTTT. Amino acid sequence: CASTPGGQGEAFF.

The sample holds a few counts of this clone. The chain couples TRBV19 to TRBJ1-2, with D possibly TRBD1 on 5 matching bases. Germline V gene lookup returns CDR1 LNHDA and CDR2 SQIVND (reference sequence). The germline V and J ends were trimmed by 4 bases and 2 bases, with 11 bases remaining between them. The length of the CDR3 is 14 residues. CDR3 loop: CASSTGHLNYGYTF. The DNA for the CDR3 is TGTGCCAGTAGTACAGGACACCTGAACTATGGCTACACCTTC.

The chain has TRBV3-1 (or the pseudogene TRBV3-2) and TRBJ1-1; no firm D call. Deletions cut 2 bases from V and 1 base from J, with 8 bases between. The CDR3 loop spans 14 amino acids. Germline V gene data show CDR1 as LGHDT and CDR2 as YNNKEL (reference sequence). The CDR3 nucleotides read TGTGCCAGCAGCCAATATGGAGGGAACACTGAAGCTTTCTTT. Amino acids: CASSQYGGNTEAFF.

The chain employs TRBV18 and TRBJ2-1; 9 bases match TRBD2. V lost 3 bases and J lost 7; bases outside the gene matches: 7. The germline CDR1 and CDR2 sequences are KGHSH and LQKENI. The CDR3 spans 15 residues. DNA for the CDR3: TGTGCCAGCTCACCCATAGCGGGGGCCCCTAATGAGCAGTTCTTC. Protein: CASSPIAGAPNEQFF.

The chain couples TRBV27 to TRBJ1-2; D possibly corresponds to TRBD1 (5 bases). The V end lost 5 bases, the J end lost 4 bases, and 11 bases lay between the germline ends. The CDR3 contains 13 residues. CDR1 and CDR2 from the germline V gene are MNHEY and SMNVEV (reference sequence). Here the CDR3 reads CASSLRGGYGYTF. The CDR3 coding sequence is TGTGCCAGCAGTCTACGGGGGGGCTATGGCTACACCTTC.

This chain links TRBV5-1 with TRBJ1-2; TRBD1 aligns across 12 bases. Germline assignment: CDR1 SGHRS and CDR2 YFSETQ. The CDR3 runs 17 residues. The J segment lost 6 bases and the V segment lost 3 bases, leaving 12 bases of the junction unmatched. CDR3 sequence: CASSWGQGANIKDGYTF. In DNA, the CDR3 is TGCGCCAGCAGCTGGGGACAGGGGGCCAATATTAAGGATGGCTACACCTTC.

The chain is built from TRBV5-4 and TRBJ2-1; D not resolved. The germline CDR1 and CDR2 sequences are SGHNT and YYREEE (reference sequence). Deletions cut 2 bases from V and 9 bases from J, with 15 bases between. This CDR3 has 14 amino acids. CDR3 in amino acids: CASSFPAGSFEQFF. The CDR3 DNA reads TGTGCCAGCAGCTTTCCGGCAGGTTCATTTGAGCAGTTCTTC.

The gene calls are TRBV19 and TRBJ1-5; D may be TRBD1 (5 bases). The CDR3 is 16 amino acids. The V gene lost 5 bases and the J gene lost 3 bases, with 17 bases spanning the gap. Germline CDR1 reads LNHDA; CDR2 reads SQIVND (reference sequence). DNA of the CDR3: TGTGCCAGTAGTCCCCACCACGACAGATTCAATCAGCCCCAGCATTTT. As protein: CASSPHHDRFNQPQHF.

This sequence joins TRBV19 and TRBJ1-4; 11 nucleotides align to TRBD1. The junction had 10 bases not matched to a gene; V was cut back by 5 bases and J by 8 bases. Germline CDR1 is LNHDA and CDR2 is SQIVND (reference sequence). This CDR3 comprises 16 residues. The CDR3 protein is CASSPESGTGGEKLFF. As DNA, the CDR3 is TGTGCCAGTAGTCCCGAATCCGGGACAGGGGGAGAAAAACTGTTTTTT.

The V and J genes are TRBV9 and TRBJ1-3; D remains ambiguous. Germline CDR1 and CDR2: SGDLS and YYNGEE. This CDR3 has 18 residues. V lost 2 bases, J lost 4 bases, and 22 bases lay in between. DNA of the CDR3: TGTGCCAGCAGCGTGAGGGTGGGTTCCCCACTTTTAGGAAACACCATATATTTT. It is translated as CASSVRVGSPLLGNTIYF.

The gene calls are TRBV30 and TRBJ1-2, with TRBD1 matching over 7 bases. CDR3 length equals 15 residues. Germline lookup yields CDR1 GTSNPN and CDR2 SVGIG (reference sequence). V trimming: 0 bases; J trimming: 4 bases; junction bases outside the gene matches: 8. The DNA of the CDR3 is TGTGCCTGGAGTGTACGCTCGACAGGGACCTATGGCTACACCTTC. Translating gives CAWSVRSTGTYGYTF. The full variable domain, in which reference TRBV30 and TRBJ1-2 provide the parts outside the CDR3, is SQTIHQWPATLVQPVGSPLSLECTVEGTSNPNLYWYRQAAGRGLQLLFYSVGIGQISSEVPQNLSASRPQDRQFILSSKKLLLSDSGFYLCAWSVRSTGTYGYTFGSGTRLTVV.

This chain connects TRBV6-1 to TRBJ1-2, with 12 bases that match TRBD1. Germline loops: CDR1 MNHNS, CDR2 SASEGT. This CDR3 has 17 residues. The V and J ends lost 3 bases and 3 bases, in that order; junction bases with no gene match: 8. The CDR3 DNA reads TGTGCCAGCAGTGATGGGACAGGGGGCGCCGGGGACTATGGCTACACCTTC. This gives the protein CASSDGTGGAGDYGYTF.

This chain's CDR3 is CASSSTGGRETQYF. CDR3 sequence (DNA): TGCGCCAGCAGTTCTACAGGGGGCAGGGAGACCCAGTACTTC. J is TRBJ2-5 and V is TRBV10-2; 9 nucleotides align to TRBD1. The CDR3 is made up of 14 amino acids. V shed 5 bases and J 5 bases; nucleotides not matched to a gene: 6. Germline V gives CDR1 WSHSY, CDR2 SAAADI.

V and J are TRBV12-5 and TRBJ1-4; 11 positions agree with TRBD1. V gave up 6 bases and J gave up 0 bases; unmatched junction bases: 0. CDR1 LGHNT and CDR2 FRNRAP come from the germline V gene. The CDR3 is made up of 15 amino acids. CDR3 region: CASGGQGATNEKLFF. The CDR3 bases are TGTGCTAGTGGGGGACAGGGGGCAACTAATGAAAAACTGTTTTTT.

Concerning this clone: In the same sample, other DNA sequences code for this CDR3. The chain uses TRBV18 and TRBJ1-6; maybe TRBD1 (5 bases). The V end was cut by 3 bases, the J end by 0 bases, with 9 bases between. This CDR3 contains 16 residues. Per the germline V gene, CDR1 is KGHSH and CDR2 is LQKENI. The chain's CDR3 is CASSPDRSSYNSPLHF. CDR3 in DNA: TGTGCCAGCTCACCCGACAGAAGCTCCTATAATTCACCCCTCCACTTT.